The 6 T cell receptor beta chains listed next were all sequenced from one sample in a study of vaccination effects on CD4 cells after COVID-19. CD4+ T cells specific for antigen were expanded with viral peptide pools by the ViraFEST assay before sequencing. The authors isolated CD4+ T cells after around 11 days of culture. Neither prior SARS-CoV-2 infection nor positive nucleocapsid antibodies were present in the vaccine recipients. What these receptors recognize is not known. Sequenced by immunoSEQ multiplex PCR; TCRdb stores in-frame clones only, minus some. This table has tens of thousands of clones, roughly two thirds appearing once. This specimen was CD4+ T cells from PBMCs cultured with SARS-CoV-2 spike peptides, taken before COVID-19 vaccination. The receptors shown here come from a human donor who received a COVID-19 vaccine.

V and J are TRBV30 and TRBJ2-1, with unresolved D. Trimming shortened V by 2 bases and J by 6 bases, and 11 bases separated the two germline ends. The CDR3 is 13 amino acids. From germline, CDR1 is GTSNPN and CDR2 SVGIG (reference sequence). CDR3 coding DNA: TGTGCCTGGAGTCCAGGCGGTCTCAATGAGCAGTTCTTC. It specifies CAWSPGGLNEQFF.

The rearrangement joins TRBV6-5 to TRBJ2-1; D unresolved. The CDR3 has 16 residues. The V and J ends lost 4 bases and 2 bases respectively, with 15 bases between them. The V gene's germline CDR1 is MNHEY and CDR2 SVGAGI. CDR3 DNA: TGTGCCAGCAGTTCTTTTAACGGAAACCCCTACAATGAGCAGTTCTTC. Translating gives CASSSFNGNPYNEQFF.

The V and J genes are TRBV5-8 and TRBJ1-4; 7 bases are a match to TRBD1. CDR1 is SGHTS and CDR2 is YDEGEE in the germline V gene. The CDR3 runs 16 residues. Unmatched junction bases numbered 5, after V lost 3 bases and J lost 0 bases. The CDR3 coding sequence is TGTGCCAGCAGCTCGGGGGACAGCTCAACTAATGAAAAACTGTTTTTT. Amino acids: CASSSGDSSTNEKLFF.

V and J are TRBV7-2 and TRBJ2-3; 10 nucleotides match TRBD1. Germline CDR1 is SGHTA and CDR2 is FQGNSA. This CDR3 is built from 17 residues. J was trimmed by 0 bases and V by 7 bases; bases with no gene match: 10. In nucleotides, the CDR3 is TGTGCCAGCACCCGATGGGGGACAGGGGCTAGCACAGATACGCAGTATTTT. Its protein is CASTRWGTGASTDTQYF. Drawing the rest from reference TRBV7-2 and TRBJ2-3, the complete variable domain is GAGVSQSPSNKVTEKGKDVELRCDPISGHTALYWYRQSLGQGLEFLIYFQGNSAPDKSGLPSDRFSAERTGGSVSTLTIQRTQQEDSAVYLCASTRWGTGASTDTQYFGPGTRLTVL.

This clone was recorded a few times. The chain links TRBV3-1 (or the pseudogene TRBV3-2) to TRBJ1-6, with D perhaps matching TRBD1 (5 bases). CDR1 LGHDT and CDR2 YNNKEL come from the germline V gene (reference sequence). V lost 4 bases and J lost 7, with 14 bases in between. There are 15 residues in the CDR3. CDR3: CASSPEDSPNSPLHF. CDR3 sequence (DNA): TGTGCCAGCAGCCCCGAAGACAGTCCCAATTCACCCCTCCACTTT.

The chain uses TRBV19 and TRBJ1-5; 9 bases are a match to TRBD1. The length of the CDR3 is 15 residues. The ends lost 7 bases at V and 4 bases at J; junction bases unmatched: 8. Germline CDR1 reads LNHDA; CDR2 reads SQIVND (reference sequence). CDR3 residues: CASKRDRASNQPQHF. The CDR3 DNA is TGTGCCAGTAAAAGGGACAGGGCATCAAATCAGCCCCAGCATTTT.